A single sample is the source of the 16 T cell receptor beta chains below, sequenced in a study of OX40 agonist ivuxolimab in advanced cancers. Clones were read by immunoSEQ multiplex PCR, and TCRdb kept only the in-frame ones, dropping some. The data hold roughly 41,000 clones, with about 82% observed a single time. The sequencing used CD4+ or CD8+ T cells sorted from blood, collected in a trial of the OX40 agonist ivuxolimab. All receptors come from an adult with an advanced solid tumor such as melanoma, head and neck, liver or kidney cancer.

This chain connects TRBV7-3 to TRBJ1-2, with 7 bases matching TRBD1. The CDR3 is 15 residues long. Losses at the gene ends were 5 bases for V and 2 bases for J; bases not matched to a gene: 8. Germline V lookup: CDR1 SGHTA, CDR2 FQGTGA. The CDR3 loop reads CASSLRQGGNYGYTF. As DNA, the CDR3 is TGTGCCAGCAGCCTCCGACAGGGCGGAAACTATGGCTACACCTTC.

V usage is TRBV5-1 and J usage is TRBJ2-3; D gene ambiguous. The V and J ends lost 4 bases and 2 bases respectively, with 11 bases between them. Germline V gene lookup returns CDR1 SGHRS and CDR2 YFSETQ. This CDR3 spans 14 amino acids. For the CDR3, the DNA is TGCGCCAGCAGCCCTGGAAGCCCCACAGATACGCAGTATTTT. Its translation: CASSPGSPTDTQYF.

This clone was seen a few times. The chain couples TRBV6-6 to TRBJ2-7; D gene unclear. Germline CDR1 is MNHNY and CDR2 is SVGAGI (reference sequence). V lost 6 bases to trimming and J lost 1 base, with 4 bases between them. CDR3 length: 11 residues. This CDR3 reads CASRVSYEQYF. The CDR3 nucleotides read TGTGCCAGCAGGGTTTCCTACGAGCAGTACTTC.

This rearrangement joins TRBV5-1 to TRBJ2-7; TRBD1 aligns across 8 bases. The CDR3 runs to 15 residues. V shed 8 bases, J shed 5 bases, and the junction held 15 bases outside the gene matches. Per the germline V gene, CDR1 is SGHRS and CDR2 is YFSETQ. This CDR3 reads CASTRTGQGVDEQYF. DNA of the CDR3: TGCGCCAGTACGCGAACCGGACAGGGCGTCGACGAGCAGTACTTC.

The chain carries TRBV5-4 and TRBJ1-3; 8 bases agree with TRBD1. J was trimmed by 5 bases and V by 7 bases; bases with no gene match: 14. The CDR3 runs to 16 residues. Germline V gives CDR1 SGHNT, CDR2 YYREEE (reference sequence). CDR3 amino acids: CASGSSRTGNRNTIYF. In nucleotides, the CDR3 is TGTGCCAGCGGTTCCTCCCGGACAGGGAACCGAAACACCATATATTTT.

CDR3 sequence reads: CASSLKGSNTEAFF. CDR3 nucleotide sequence: TGTGCCAGCAGCTTAAAGGGCAGCAACACTGAAGCTTTCTTT. The gene calls are TRBV7-3 and TRBJ1-1; D gene ambiguous. The germline V gene has CDR1 SGHTA and CDR2 FQGTGA. This CDR3 is built from 14 residues. Trimming took 1 base from V and 2 from J, leaving 8 bases between them.

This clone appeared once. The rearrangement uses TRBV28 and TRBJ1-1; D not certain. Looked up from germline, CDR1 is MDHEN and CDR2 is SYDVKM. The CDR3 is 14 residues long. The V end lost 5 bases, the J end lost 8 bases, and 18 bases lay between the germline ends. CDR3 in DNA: TGTGCCAGCAGTCCCGGACGGGCTCTTGGGGAAGCTTTCTTT. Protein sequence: CASSPGRALGEAFF.

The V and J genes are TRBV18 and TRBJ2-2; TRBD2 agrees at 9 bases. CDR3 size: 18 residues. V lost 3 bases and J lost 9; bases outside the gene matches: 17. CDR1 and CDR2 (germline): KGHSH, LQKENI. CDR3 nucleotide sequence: TGTGCCAGCTCACCCCGGGAGAGTAGCGGGGGCTTCTCAAGGGAGCTGTTTTTT. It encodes CASSPRESSGGFSRELFF.

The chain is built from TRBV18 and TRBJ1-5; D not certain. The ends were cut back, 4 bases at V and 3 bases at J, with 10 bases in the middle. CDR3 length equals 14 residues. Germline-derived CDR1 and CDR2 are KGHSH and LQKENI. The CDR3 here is CASSLREINQPQHF. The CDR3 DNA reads TGTGCCAGCTCACTCCGGGAAATCAATCAGCCCCAGCATTTT.

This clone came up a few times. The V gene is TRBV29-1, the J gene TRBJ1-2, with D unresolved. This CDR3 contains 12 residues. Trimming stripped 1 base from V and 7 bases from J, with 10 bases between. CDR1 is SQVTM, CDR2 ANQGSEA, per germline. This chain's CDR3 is CSVEGGSGGYTF. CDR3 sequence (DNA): TGCAGCGTTGAAGGCGGCTCGGGTGGCTACACCTTC.

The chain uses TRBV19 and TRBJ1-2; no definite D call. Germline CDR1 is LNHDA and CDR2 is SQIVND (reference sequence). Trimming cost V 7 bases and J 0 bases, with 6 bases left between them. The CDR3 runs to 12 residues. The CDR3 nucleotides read TGTGCCAGTACAGGAGCTAACTATGGCTACACCTTC. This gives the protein CASTGANYGYTF. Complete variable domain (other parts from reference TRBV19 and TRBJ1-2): DGGITQSPKYLFRKEGQNVTLSCEQNLNHDAMYWYRQDPGQGLRLIYYSQIVNDFQKGDIAEGYSVSREKKESFPLTVTSAQKNPTAFYLCASTGANYGYTFGSGTRLTVV.

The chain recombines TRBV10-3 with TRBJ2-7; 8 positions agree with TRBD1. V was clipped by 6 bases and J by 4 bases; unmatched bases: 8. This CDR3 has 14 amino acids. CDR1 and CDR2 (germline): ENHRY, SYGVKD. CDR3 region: CAISPGQGPYEQYF. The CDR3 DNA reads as TGTGCCATCAGCCCCGGACAGGGTCCGTACGAGCAGTACTTC.

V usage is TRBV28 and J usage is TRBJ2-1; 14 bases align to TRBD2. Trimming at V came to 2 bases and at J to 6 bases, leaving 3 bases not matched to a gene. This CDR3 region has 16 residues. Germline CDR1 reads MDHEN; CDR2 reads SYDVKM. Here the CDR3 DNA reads TGTGCCAGCAGTTTAATGGGACTAGCGGGGGTCAATGAGCAGTTCTTC. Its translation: CASSLMGLAGVNEQFF.

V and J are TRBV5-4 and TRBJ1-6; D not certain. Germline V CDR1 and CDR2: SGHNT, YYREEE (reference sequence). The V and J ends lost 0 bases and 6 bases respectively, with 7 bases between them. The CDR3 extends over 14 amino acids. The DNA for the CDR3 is TGTGCCAGCAGCTTGGGAGGGTCTAATTCACCCCTCCACTTT. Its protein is CASSLGGSNSPLHF. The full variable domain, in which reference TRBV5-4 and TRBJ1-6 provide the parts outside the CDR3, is ETGVTQSPTHLIKTRGQQVTLRCSSQSGHNTVSWYQQALGQGPQFIFQYYREEENGRGNFPPRFSGLQFPNYSSELNVNALELDDSALYLCASSLGGSNSPLHFGNGTRLTVT.

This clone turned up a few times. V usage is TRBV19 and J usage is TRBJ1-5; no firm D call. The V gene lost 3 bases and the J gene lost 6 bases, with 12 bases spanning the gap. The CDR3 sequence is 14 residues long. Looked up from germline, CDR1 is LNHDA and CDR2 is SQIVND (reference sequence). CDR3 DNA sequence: TGTGCCAGTAGTATCGGGCCCCAAGGTCAGCCCCAGCATTTT. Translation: CASSIGPQGQPQHF.

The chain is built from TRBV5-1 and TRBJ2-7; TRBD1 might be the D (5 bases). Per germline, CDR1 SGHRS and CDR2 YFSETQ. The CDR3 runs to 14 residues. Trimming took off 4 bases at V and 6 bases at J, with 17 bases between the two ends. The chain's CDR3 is CASSTGGLGAEQYF. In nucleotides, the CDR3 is TGCGCCAGCAGCACCGGCGGTCTTGGGGCCGAGCAGTACTTC.